This TCR beta chain was captured in a study of blood T cell repertoires in COVID-19. Study-wide background: The samples span acute and convalescent COVID-19 from the United States, Italy and Spain. Sources were T cells, B-cell-depleted T cells, or PBMCs; the material itself was cDNA or gDNA.

As originally analysed: Reference gene primer amplification gave estimated nucleated cell counts. Some clones are missing from TCRdb's copy, which holds only in-frame ones; the method was immunoSEQ multiplex PCR. From that table come the V and J calls and clone size; the DNA was used to work out D and trimming. The sample includes roughly 100,000 clones, 75% to 90% of them seen just once. The germline CDR1 and CDR2 sequences are SGHVS and FNYEAQ. The trim removed 4 bases at V and 2 bases at J, leaving 12 bases unmatched. This CDR3 region has 17 residues. The rearrangement joins TRBV7-6 to TRBJ2-7; 9 bases line up with TRBD2. This sequence originates from a man aged 60 to 69 with acute or convalescent COVID-19. Sequencing input: peripheral blood. CDR3 loop: CASSSGAREGQAYEQYV. CDR3 nucleotides: TGTGCCAGCAGCTCGGGAGCGCGGGAGGGCCAGGCCTACGAGCAGTACGTC.